This T cell receptor beta chain originates from a study of siplizumab effects on memory and regulatory T cells. This clone has a single count. The antigen remains undetermined. Assaying covered approximately 100,000 TCR templates per sample. Assay used: immunoSEQ multiplex PCR; TCRdb lists only in-frame clones, some missing. The table includes 87,000 or so clones, around 94% detected once. Overall study results and limits: Sequences below about 10^-5 frequency were poorly captured, and few alloreactive clones mapped to unstimulated subsets. Researchers could not give a naive or memory phenotype to roughly 80-96% of proliferating CD4+ or CD8+ clones.

The CDR3 length is 11 residues. The germline gives CDR1 SGHVS, CDR2 FQNEAQ. The germline V and J ends were trimmed by 1 base and 6 bases, with 3 bases remaining between them. The chain links TRBV7-8 to TRBJ1-1; D call uncertain. Sequencing input: non-Treg CD4+ T cells sorted from blood. The sequence derives from a human donor in good health. This CDR3 is CASSLDSEAFF. The DNA for the CDR3 is TGTGCCAGCAGCTTAGACTCTGAAGCTTTCTTT.